The TCR beta chain described here comes from a study of early T cells in non-severe SARS-CoV-2 infection. About the study: The sequenced material was bulk RNA from unsorted whole blood, and its chains were unpaired.

Researchers tagged individual cDNA molecules with unique molecular identifiers. From the 5' RACE reads, TCRdb called clonotypes with MiXCR, one entry per CDR3 protein. The table shows 81,000 or so distinct CDR3 sequences, with 10% to 15% occurring only once. V lost 0 bases, J lost 3 bases, and 16 bases lay in between. The CDR3 runs 16 residues. Germline loops: CDR1 DFQATT, CDR2 SNEGSKA (reference sequence). This clonotype was observed a few times. What it binds is not known. The study, taken as a whole, reports: Database matching using VDJdb favored anti-spike CD8 responses, with private and CD4 specificities left missing.

The genes are TRBV20-1 and TRBJ2-3, with a weak D call TRBD1 (6 bases). This clonotype was obtained from an adult who was a healthcare worker with PCR-confirmed SARS-CoV-2 infection or an uninfected control (not recorded which). Sequenced material: whole blood. CDR3 DNA sequence: TGCAGTGCTAGAGATGAAGGTCAGGGGTCGACAGATACGCAGTATTTT. Translation gives CSARDEGQGSTDTQYF.